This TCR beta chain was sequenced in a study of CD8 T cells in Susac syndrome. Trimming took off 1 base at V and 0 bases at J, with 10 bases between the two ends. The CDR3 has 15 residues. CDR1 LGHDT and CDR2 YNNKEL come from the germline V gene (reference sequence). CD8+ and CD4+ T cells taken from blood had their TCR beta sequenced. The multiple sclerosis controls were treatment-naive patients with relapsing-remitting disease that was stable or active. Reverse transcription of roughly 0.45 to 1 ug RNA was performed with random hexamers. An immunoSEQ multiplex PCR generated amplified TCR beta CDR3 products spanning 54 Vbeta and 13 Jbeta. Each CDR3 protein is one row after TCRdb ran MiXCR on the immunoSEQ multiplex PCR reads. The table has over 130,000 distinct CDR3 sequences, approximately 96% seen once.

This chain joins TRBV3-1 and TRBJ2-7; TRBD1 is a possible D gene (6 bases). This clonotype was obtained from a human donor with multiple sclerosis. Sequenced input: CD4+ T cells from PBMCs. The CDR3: CASSQVSGHSYEQYF. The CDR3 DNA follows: TGTGCCAGCAGCCAAGTGTCGGGACACTCCTACGAGCAGTACTTC.